The present TCR beta chain was sequenced within a study of vaccination effects on CD4 cells after COVID-19. This clone has just one count. Its antigen is undetermined. Repertoires were generated with immunoSEQ multiplex PCR, while TCRdb's copy carries only in-frame clones and drops some. Of 66,000 or so clones in the sample, roughly four fifths were seen once. Having been cultured for around nine days, the cells underwent CD4+ T cell isolation. Participants received two doses of either the BNT162b2 or mRNA-1273 vaccine. Nucleocapsid antibody tests were negative, and the vaccine recipients had no prior SARS-CoV-2 infection. A half-medium replacement with IL-2 medium was carried out on days 3 and 7. Study-level results: Vaccine-induced clones in healthy vaccinees cross-reacted with common cold coronaviruses in only 1 of 255 cases.

The germline gives CDR1 SGDLS, CDR2 YYNGEE. Trimming left V 0 bases short and J 6 bases short, with 6 bases between. The CDR3 sequence is 13 residues long. The TCR was taken from a human donor who received a COVID-19 vaccine. The chain is built from TRBV9 and TRBJ2-2; D ambiguous. Specimen: CD4+ T cells from PBMCs cultured without peptide, collected after COVID-19 vaccination. CDR3 loop: CASSVATAGELFF. CDR3 nucleotides: TGTGCCAGCAGCGTAGCTACGGCCGGGGAGCTGTTTTTT.